The next 18 T cell receptor beta chains were all read from a single sample in a study of blood T cell repertoires in COVID-19. Generated by immunoSEQ multiplex PCR, the TCRdb table keeps only in-frame clones and is missing some. The sample yields about 33,000 clones, around 86% seen once. The specimen was peripheral blood. Receptors were obtained from a man aged 65 to 85 with acute or convalescent COVID-19.

This sequence joins TRBV4-1 and TRBJ2-3, with 16 bases aligning to TRBD2. The germline gives CDR1 MGHRA, CDR2 YSYEKL. After removal of 4 bases from V and 5 bases from J, the junction contained 9 bases not matched to a gene. There are 18 residues in the CDR3. The CDR3 spells CASSLRPGLAGGIDTQYF. CDR3 nucleotides: TGCGCCAGCAGCCTCCGACCGGGACTAGCGGGAGGGATAGATACGCAGTATTTT.

V is TRBV28 and J is TRBJ1-6, with D hard to call. Germline V gene sequence: CDR1 MDHEN, CDR2 SYDVKM. Trimming took off 2 bases at V and 0 bases at J, with 14 bases between the two ends. This CDR3 has 18 amino acids. CDR3 residues: CASSLPYLSSSYNSPLHF. The CDR3 coding sequence is TGTGCCAGCAGTTTACCATACTTGTCGAGCTCCTATAATTCACCCCTCCACTTT.

The chain employs TRBV10-2 and TRBJ2-2; 12 bases are a match to TRBD2. The CDR3 runs 17 residues. Germline-derived CDR1 and CDR2 are WSHSY and SAAADI. After removal of 0 bases from V and 2 bases from J, the junction contained 1 base not matched to a gene. CDR3 residues: CASSESLAGGNTGELFF. CDR3 nucleotide sequence: TGCGCCAGCAGTGAGTCACTAGCGGGGGGAAACACCGGGGAGCTGTTTTTT.

This clone showed up just once. V gene TRBV7-2 combines with J gene TRBJ1-2, with D uncertain. V was pared by 3 bases and J by 4 bases, with 12 bases between. In germline, CDR1 is SGHTA, CDR2 FQGNSA. The CDR3 covers 14 residues. The CDR3 loop reads CASSLVQRIYGYTF. The CDR3 DNA reads as TGTGCCAGCAGCTTGGTACAGAGAATCTATGGCTACACCTTC.

V is TRBV11-2 and J is TRBJ1-3; the match to TRBD1 covers 7 bases. The germline CDR1 and CDR2 sequences are SGHAT and FQNNGV. CDR3 length: 15 amino acids. Trimming removed 5 bases from V and 0 bases from J; junction bases left unmatched: 4. CDR3 in amino acids: CASSPRGPSGNTIYF. The CDR3 DNA follows: TGTGCCAGCAGCCCAAGGGGGCCCTCTGGAAACACCATATATTTT.

This clone was picked up one time. The chain has TRBV29-1 and TRBJ2-7; perhaps TRBD1 as D (7 bases). Germline V gene sequence: CDR1 SQVTM, CDR2 ANQGSEA. The CDR3 sequence is 14 residues long. V shed 2 bases and J shed 7 bases, with 18 bases lying between them. CDR3 nucleotides: TGCAGCGTTGAACCCGGGAACAGGGGAGGAGAGCAGTACTTC. As protein: CSVEPGNRGGEQYF.

A single count supports this clone. In DNA form, the CDR3 reads TGTGCCAGCAGCAAACTCCAAACCAGCAATCAGCCCCAGCATTTT. Residues: CASSKLQTSNQPQHF. The V call is TRBV5-6, the J call TRBJ1-5; no definite D call. The germline gives CDR1 SGHDT, CDR2 YYEEEE. Trimming took off 4 bases at V and 1 base at J, with 12 bases between the two ends. This CDR3 spans 15 amino acids.

The chain links TRBV30 to TRBJ1-6; TRBD1 is a possible D gene (6 bases). The CDR3 totals 14 residues. Germline CDR1 is GTSNPN and CDR2 is SVGIG (reference sequence). Trimming removed 5 bases at V and 11 bases at J, with 19 bases between. For the CDR3, the DNA is TGTGCCTGGTCCCCACAGGGTGTCTCGGCACCCCTCCACTTT. This translates into CAWSPQGVSAPLHF.

In this sample, this clone turned up once. The chain joins TRBV10-1 to TRBJ2-3; 7 bases agree with TRBD2. CDR1 and CDR2 (germline): WNHNN, SYGVQD (reference sequence). Trimming cost V 6 bases and J 4 bases; bases outside gene matches: 10. This CDR3 is built from 15 residues. The CDR3 reads CASSALRTRADTQYF. The CDR3 coding sequence is TGCGCCAGCAGCGCCCTGAGGACTAGGGCAGATACGCAGTATTTT.

The chain combines TRBV2 with TRBJ1-6; 8 nucleotides agree with TRBD1. Per germline, CDR1 SNHLY and CDR2 FYNNEI. The ends lost 7 bases at V and 9 bases at J; junction bases unmatched: 11. The CDR3 is 15 residues long. CDR3 coding DNA: TGTGCCAGCACCGACAGGCAGGGGGCTGCTTCACCCCTCCACTTT. Translating gives CASTDRQGAASPLHF. The full variable domain, its missing parts supplied by reference TRBV2 and TRBJ1-6, is EPEVTQTPSHQVTQMGQEVILRCVPISNHLYFYWYRQILGQKVEFLVSFYNNEISEKSEIFDDQFSVERPDGSNFTLKIRSTKLEDSAMYFCASTDRQGAASPLHFGNGTRLTVT.

This clone has more than one count but fewer than ten. This chain uses TRBV4-2 with TRBJ1-6; no clear D gene. The CDR3 totals 13 residues. Germline CDR1 reads LGHNA; CDR2 reads YNFKEQ. The germline V and J ends were trimmed by 0 bases and 13 bases, with 10 bases remaining between them. In nucleotides, the CDR3 is TGTGCCAGCAGCCAAGAATCCCTCCCCCCCCTCCACTTT. It is translated as CASSQESLPPLHF.

This clone was seen only once. This chain connects TRBV7-8 to TRBJ2-3; no clear D gene. Trimming stripped 4 bases from V and 6 bases from J, with 14 bases between. The germline gives CDR1 SGHVS, CDR2 FQNEAQ. The CDR3 runs to 14 residues. CDR3 sequence (DNA): TGTGCCAGCAGCTGGCGGCTTGGTGGGGATACGCAGTATTTT. It yields the protein CASSWRLGGDTQYF.

The chain employs TRBV7-8 and TRBJ1-5; D ambiguous. Germline V gene data show CDR1 as SGHVS and CDR2 as FQNEAQ. The CDR3 runs 12 residues. V lost 5 bases and J 3 bases, leaving 5 bases between the germline ends. Here the CDR3 DNA reads TGTGCCAGCAGCCCTTACAATCAGCCCCAGCATTTT. It specifies CASSPYNQPQHF.

This chain connects TRBV5-4 to TRBJ1-4, with TRBD1 as a possible D gene (5 bases). V dropped 2 bases and J dropped 8 bases, with 10 bases sitting between them. The CDR3 totals 13 residues. Germline V gene lookup returns CDR1 SGHNT and CDR2 YYREEE (reference sequence). This chain's CDR3 is CASSLVGQEKLFF. CDR3 in DNA: TGTGCCAGCAGCTTAGTGGGGCAGGAAAAACTGTTTTTT.

V and J are TRBV19 and TRBJ1-2, with TRBD1 as a possible D gene (6 bases). The V gene lost 5 bases and the J gene lost 4 bases, with 14 bases spanning the gap. Per the germline V gene, CDR1 is LNHDA and CDR2 is SQIVND (reference sequence). The CDR3 is 14 residues long. The CDR3 nucleotides read TGTGCCAGTAGTCCAGGACAGAAAGCCTATGGCTACACCTTC. Translating it yields CASSPGQKAYGYTF.

The chain combines TRBV7-9 with TRBJ1-1; D ambiguous. CDR1 is SEHNR and CDR2 is FQNEAQ in the germline V gene (reference sequence). V gave up 3 bases and J gave up 5 bases, with 7 bases separating them. The CDR3 has 12 amino acids. The CDR3 is CASSFVGTEAFF. Here the CDR3 DNA reads TGTGCCAGCAGCTTCGTCGGTACTGAAGCTTTCTTT. The full variable domain, rest sourced from reference TRBV7-9 and TRBJ1-1, is DTGVSQNPRHKITKRGQNVTFRCDPISEHNRLYWYRQTLGQGPEFLTYFQNEAQLEKSRLLSDRFSAERPKGSFSTLEIQRTEQGDSAMYLCASSFVGTEAFFGQGTRLTVV.

A single count supports this clone. This sequence joins TRBV11-2 and TRBJ2-5, with a possible D match to TRBD2 (5 bases). V was clipped by 7 bases and J by 4 bases, with 13 bases between them. CDR3 length: 13 residues. Germline V gene sequence: CDR1 SGHAT, CDR2 FQNNGV. The CDR3 DNA sequence: TGTGCCAGCAAGTCGGGCCGGGGAGAGACCCAGTACTTC. This sequence encodes CASKSGRGETQYF.

The chain combines TRBV19 with TRBJ2-7; 9 bases agree with TRBD1. Losses at the gene ends were 6 bases for V and 5 bases for J; bases not matched to a gene: 8. This CDR3 contains 14 residues. Looked up from germline, CDR1 is LNHDA and CDR2 is SQIVND (reference sequence). CDR3 residues: CASRLRDRDNEQYF. The DNA for the CDR3 is TGTGCCAGTAGGCTCCGGGACAGGGACAACGAGCAGTACTTC.